Below, 20 T cell receptor beta chains from the same sample are listed, as sequenced in a study of blood T cell repertoires in COVID-19. The data were produced by immunoSEQ multiplex PCR, yet TCRdb's version contains in-frame clones alone and is incomplete. Counted here are about 200,000 clones, around 80% occurring once; the ten biggest clones make up around 12%. Sequenced material: peripheral blood. These TCRs come from a woman in her thirties or forties with acute or convalescent COVID-19.

V and J are TRBV19 and TRBJ1-2, with D possibly TRBD1 on 6 matching bases. The germline V gene encodes CDR1 LNHDA and CDR2 SQIVND (reference sequence). The CDR3 runs to 12 residues. V lost 6 bases, J lost 4 bases, and 9 bases lay in between. The CDR3: CASRTGAYGYTF. CDR3 DNA: TGTGCCAGTAGGACAGGAGCCTATGGCTACACCTTC.

This rearrangement joins TRBV6-2 or TRBV6-3 to TRBJ2-5, with 7 bases aligning to TRBD2. This CDR3 spans 15 amino acids. Germline CDR1 MNHEY, CDR2 SVGEGT. Trimming cost V 4 bases and J 4 bases; bases outside gene matches: 9. CDR3 DNA: TGTGCCAGCAGTTTGGGGGGAGGGCCGGGAGAGACCCAGTACTTC. The encoded protein is CASSLGGGPGETQYF.

This clone was counted once. The chain recombines TRBV6-2 or TRBV6-3 with TRBJ1-2; weak D call: TRBD1 (5 bases). V was cut by 2 bases and J by 8 bases, with 24 bases left in between. CDR1 MNHEY and CDR2 SVGEGT come from the germline V gene. The CDR3 covers 17 residues. The CDR3 protein is CASSYPDVAGPRSGYTF. In nucleotides, the CDR3 is TGTGCCAGCAGTTACCCCGACGTGGCAGGGCCCCGCTCCGGCTACACCTTC.

A single count supports this clone. The genes are TRBV6-1 and TRBJ2-2; 7 bases agree with TRBD1. Germline V gene lookup returns CDR1 MNHNS and CDR2 SASEGT. Germline trimming cut 1 base from V and 5 bases from J; bases unmatched to any gene: 7. The CDR3 consists of 16 residues. The CDR3 sequence is CASSEGPGGQTGELFF. The CDR3 nucleotides are TGTGCCAGCAGTGAAGGCCCAGGGGGTCAAACCGGGGAGCTGTTTTTT.

The chain employs TRBV12-5 and TRBJ2-7, with a weak D call TRBD2 (6 bases). The V gene lost 2 bases and the J gene lost 1 base, with 12 bases spanning the gap. CDR1 is LGHNT, CDR2 FRNRAP, per germline. The CDR3 covers 15 residues. Here the CDR3 reads CASGLLLAGSYEQYF. In nucleotides, the CDR3 is TGTGCTAGTGGTTTGTTGTTGGCGGGGTCCTACGAGCAGTACTTC.

The chain employs TRBV9 and TRBJ2-3; D is unclear. The ends were cut back, 4 bases at V and 2 bases at J, with 11 bases in the middle. CDR3 size: 14 residues. The germline CDR1 and CDR2 sequences are SGDLS and YYNGEE. The CDR3, as DNA: TGTGCCAGCAGCTTCGACTCCCCCACAGATACGCAGTATTTT. Its protein is CASSFDSPTDTQYF. The whole variable domain, remainder taken from reference TRBV9 and TRBJ2-3, is DSGVTQTPKHLITATGQRVTLRCSPRSGDLSVYWYQQSLDQGLQFLIQYYNGEERAKGNILERFSAQQFPDLHSELNLSSLELGDSALYFCASSFDSPTDTQYFGPGTRLTVL.

The chain has TRBV27 and TRBJ2-6; TRBD1 aligns across 10 bases. The length of the CDR3 is 18 residues. With 5 bases clipped from V and 0 bases from J, the junction kept 7 bases outside the gene matches. Germline CDR1 reads MNHEY; CDR2 reads SMNVEV (reference sequence). CDR3 bases: TGTGCCAGCAGTCTATGGGACAGGGGTCGCTCTGGGGCCAACGTCCTGACTTTC. This sequence encodes CASSLWDRGRSGANVLTF.

The chain links TRBV2 to TRBJ2-3; TRBD1 agrees at 7 bases. Germline assignment: CDR1 SNHLY and CDR2 FYNNEI. Losses at the gene ends were 6 bases for V and 5 bases for J; bases not matched to a gene: 5. This CDR3 is built from 13 residues. The CDR3 sequence is CASRGRGRDTQYF. The CDR3 DNA is TGTGCCAGCAGGGGCAGGGGGAGAGATACGCAGTATTTT.

The chain employs TRBV7-8 and TRBJ2-7, with a tentative D call TRBD2 (5 bases). Germline assignment: CDR1 SGHVS and CDR2 FQNEAQ. Deletions cut 4 bases from V and 4 bases from J, with 14 bases between. This CDR3 has 14 amino acids. DNA of the CDR3: TGTGCCAGCAGCTATCGCCGGTCGGGGTACGAGCAGTACTTC. Its translation: CASSYRRSGYEQYF. Full variable domain (rest looked up from reference TRBV7-8 and TRBJ2-7): GAGVSQSPRYKVAKRGQDVALRCDPISGHVSLFWYQQALGQGPEFLTYFQNEAQLDKSGLPSDRFFAERPEGSVSTLKIQRTQQEDSAVYLCASSYRRSGYEQYFGPGTRLTVT.

This clone was seen only once. V gene TRBV30 combines with J gene TRBJ2-2; D gene ambiguous. Trimming left V 5 bases short and J 1 base short, with 8 bases between. This CDR3 contains 13 residues. The germline CDR1 and CDR2 sequences are GTSNPN and SVGIG (reference sequence). CDR3 coding DNA: TGTGCCTGGGCAGGTTTGAACACCGGGGAGCTGTTTTTT. Amino acid sequence: CAWAGLNTGELFF.

This chain uses TRBV28 with TRBJ1-2; a weak D match, TRBD1 (6 bases). The CDR3 contains 14 residues. The V end lost 3 bases, the J end lost 1 base, and 9 bases lay between the germline ends. Germline CDR1 MDHEN, CDR2 SYDVKM. The CDR3 loop is CASSLGQHNYGYTF. CDR3 nucleotide sequence: TGTGCCAGCAGTTTGGGACAACATAACTATGGCTACACCTTC.

V usage is TRBV11-2 and J usage is TRBJ1-1; 9 nucleotides line up with TRBD1. CDR1 SGHAT and CDR2 FQNNGV come from the germline V gene. The junction had 6 bases not matched to a gene; V was cut back by 2 bases and J by 5 bases. This CDR3 spans 15 amino acids. CDR3 residues: CASSLSQGAWTEAFF. CDR3 coding DNA: TGTGCCAGCAGCTTATCACAGGGGGCTTGGACTGAAGCTTTCTTT.

This chain uses TRBV19 with TRBJ1-5, with D maybe TRBD1 (6 bases). Trimming pared 5 bases from V and 3 bases from J, leaving 8 bases between. The CDR3 contains 13 residues. CDR1 and CDR2 from the germline V gene are LNHDA and SQIVND (reference sequence). CDR3 sequence: CASSGQINQPQHF. The CDR3 bases are TGTGCCAGTAGTGGACAGATCAATCAGCCCCAGCATTTT.

CDR3 residues: CASSLGTGTEAFF. The CDR3 DNA sequence: TGTGCCAGCAGCTTAGGGACAGGGACTGAAGCTTTCTTT. The chain employs TRBV7-6 and TRBJ1-1; 8 bases are shared with TRBD1. Per germline, CDR1 SGHVS and CDR2 FNYEAQ. CDR3 length: 13 residues. J lost 5 bases, V lost 1 base, and 0 bases had no gene match.

The gene calls are TRBV4-3 and TRBJ2-7, with D tentatively TRBD1 (5 bases). The CDR3 is 15 amino acids. Between the trimmed V and J ends, which lost 1 base and 7 bases, there was a span of 17 bases. Per the germline V gene, CDR1 is LGHNA and CDR2 is YSLEER. In nucleotides, the CDR3 is TGCGCCAGCAGCCAAGCCGCCAGACAGCCTGGAGAGCAGTACTTC. It encodes CASSQAARQPGEQYF.

V usage is TRBV19 and J usage is TRBJ1-1; D unclear. The CDR3 is 15 residues long. V lost 1 base and J 5 bases, leaving 14 bases between the germline ends. Germline V gene sequence: CDR1 LNHDA, CDR2 SQIVND (reference sequence). As DNA, the CDR3 is TGTGCCAGTAGTATAGTCGGAGGGATGGGAACTGAAGCTTTCTTT. It codes for CASSIVGGMGTEAFF.

This chain connects TRBV7-2 to TRBJ1-1, with D maybe TRBD1 (5 bases). Trimming removed 3 bases at V and 1 base at J, with 9 bases between. This CDR3 has 14 residues. Germline CDR1 reads SGHTA; CDR2 reads FQGNSA. The CDR3 DNA reads as TGTGCCAGCAGCTTGGGGGGTTGGAACACTGAAGCTTTCTTT. Amino acids: CASSLGGWNTEAFF.

The V gene is TRBV24-1, the J gene TRBJ1-4, with a weak D call TRBD1 (5 bases). The CDR3 is 14 residues long. Trimming took 3 bases from V and 5 from J, leaving 9 bases between them. The V gene's germline CDR1 is KGHDR and CDR2 SFDVKD. CDR3 in DNA: TGTGCCACCAGTGATGGGGGGGACAATGAAAAACTGTTTTTT. Protein: CATSDGGDNEKLFF.

The genes are TRBV10-2 and TRBJ2-7; D gene unclear. Germline CDR1 is WSHSY and CDR2 is SAAADI. This CDR3 has 13 residues. V lost 6 bases, J lost 6 bases, and 15 bases lay in between. CDR3 sequence (DNA): TGCGCCAGCAGAGACTGGGTCGAGGCCGAGCAGTACTTC. Translating gives CASRDWVEAEQYF.

J is TRBJ1-2 and V is TRBV12-3 or TRBV12-4; the D gene is possibly TRBD1 (5 bases). Trimming shortened V by 3 bases and J by 8 bases, and 13 bases separated the two germline ends. This CDR3 is built from 13 residues. For the CDR3, the DNA is TGTGCCAGCAGTTTGTGGCAGGGTAGCGGCTACACCTTC. Translation gives CASSLWQGSGYTF.